This T cell receptor beta chain was profiled in a study of shared clonotypes between healthy human individuals. Only in-frame clones appear in the TCRdb table, and some are missing; sequencing was by immunoSEQ multiplex PCR. The data show more than 2 million clones, over 85% seen once. As defined, naive CD8 cells were CD45RO-negative and positively selected for CCR7, with terminally differentiated effector memory CD45RA+ cells excluded. Trimming stripped 5 bases from V and 4 bases from J, with 12 bases between. This CDR3 comprises 14 residues. CDR1 SEHNR and CDR2 FQNEAQ come from the germline V gene (reference sequence).

The TCR was taken from a man younger than 35 in good health. Some clones in this sample may be carry-over from other donors' samples. The sample taken for sequencing was naive CD8+ T cells from PBMCs. V usage is TRBV7-9 and J usage is TRBJ1-5, with D tentatively TRBD1 (5 bases). CDR3 DNA sequence: TGTGCCAGCAGCGACGACAGCAGAAATCAGCCCCAGCATTTT. Translation gives CASSDDSRNQPQHF.